This TCR beta chain appears in the sequencing data of a study of shared T cell receptors in the human thymus. Data came from immunoSEQ multiplex PCR; TCRdb stores just in-frame clones and leaves some out. The sample contains approximately 760,000 clones, 80% to 90% of which appear only once. Trimming took 2 bases from V and 3 from J; bases not matched to a gene: 6. The CDR3 consists of 15 residues. CDR1 and CDR2 (germline): SGHVS, FNYEAQ. The same data also contributed to another study, on human thymus T cells. That study adds: Among the donors, all were healthy Finnish infants having corrective surgery for congenital heart defects. Resected material from corrective heart surgery provided the thymus tissue analysed. Thymic and blood repertoires seemed to show skewed V and J gene use. Thymic repertoires overlap heavily among unrelated individuals, related research has reported.

The origin of this receptor is a girl less than two years old with a congenital heart defect. Input material: thymocytes. J is TRBJ1-2 and V is TRBV7-6; 7 bases line up with TRBD1. CDR3 coding DNA: TGTGCCAGCAGCTTAATGGCAGGGGGGCACTATGGCTACACCTTC. Translating it yields CASSLMAGGHYGYTF. The whole variable domain, filled in from reference TRBV7-6 and TRBJ1-2, reads GAGVSQSPRYKVTKRGQDVALRCDPISGHVSLYWYRQALGQGPEFLTYFNYEAQQDKSGLPNDRFSAERPEGSISTLTIQRTEQRDSAMYRCASSLMAGGHYGYTFGSGTRLTVV.